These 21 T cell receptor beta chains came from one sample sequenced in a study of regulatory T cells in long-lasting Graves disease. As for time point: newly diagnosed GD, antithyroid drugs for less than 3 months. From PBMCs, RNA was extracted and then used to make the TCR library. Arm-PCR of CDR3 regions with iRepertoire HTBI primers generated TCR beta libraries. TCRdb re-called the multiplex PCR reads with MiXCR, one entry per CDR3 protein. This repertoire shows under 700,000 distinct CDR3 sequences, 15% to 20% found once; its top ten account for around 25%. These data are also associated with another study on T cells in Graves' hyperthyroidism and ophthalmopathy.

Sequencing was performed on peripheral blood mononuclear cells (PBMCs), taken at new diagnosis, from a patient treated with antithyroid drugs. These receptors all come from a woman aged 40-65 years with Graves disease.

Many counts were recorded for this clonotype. CDR3 residues: CASSPIQATSGGSEQFF. In DNA form, the CDR3 reads TGTGCCAGCTCACCGATCCAGGCAACGAGCGGGGGAAGTGAGCAGTTCTTC. The chain links TRBV18 to TRBJ2-1; 8 nucleotides match TRBD2. CDR1 and CDR2 from the germline V gene are KGHSH and LQKENI. Losses at the gene ends were 3 bases for V and 9 bases for J; bases not matched to a gene: 16. The CDR3 covers 17 residues. Variable domain in full (rest from reference TRBV18 and TRBJ2-1): NAGVMQNPRHLVRRRGQEARLRCSPMKGHSHVYWYRQLPEEGLKFMVYLQKENIIDESGMPKERFSAEFPKEGPSILRIQQVVRGDSAAYFCASSPIQATSGGSEQFFGPGTRLTVL.

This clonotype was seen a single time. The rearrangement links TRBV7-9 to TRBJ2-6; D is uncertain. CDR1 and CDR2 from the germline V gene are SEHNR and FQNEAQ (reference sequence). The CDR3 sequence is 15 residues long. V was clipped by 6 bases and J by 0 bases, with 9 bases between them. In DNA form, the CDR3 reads TGTGCCAGCAGTCTACAGCACTCTGGGGCCAACGTCCTGACTTTC. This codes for CASSLQHSGANVLTF.

The CDR3 region has the DNA TGTGCCAGCAGTTACTCGAAGGTGCAGGGGTCTGGGGCCAACGTCCTGACTTTC. Amino acids: CASSYSKVQGSGANVLTF. The chain employs TRBV6-5 and TRBJ2-6, with D perhaps matching TRBD1 (6 bases). Germline V gene sequence: CDR1 MNHEY, CDR2 SVGAGI. This CDR3 is built from 18 residues. Trimming pared 0 bases from V and 1 base from J, leaving 13 bases between.

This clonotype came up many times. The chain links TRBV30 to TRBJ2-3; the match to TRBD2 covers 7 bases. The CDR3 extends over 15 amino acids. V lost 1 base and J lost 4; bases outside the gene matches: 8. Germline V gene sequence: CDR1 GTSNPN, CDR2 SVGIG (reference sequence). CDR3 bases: TGTGCCTGGAGTGAGGGCGGGGGAGGGCCAGATACGCAGTATTTT. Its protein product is CAWSEGGGGPDTQYF. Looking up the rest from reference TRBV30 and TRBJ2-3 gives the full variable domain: SQTIHQWPATLVQPVGSPLSLECTVEGTSNPNLYWYRQAAGRGLQLLFYSVGIGQISSEVPQNLSASRPQDRQFILSSKKLLLSDSGFYLCAWSEGGGGPDTQYFGPGTRLTVL.

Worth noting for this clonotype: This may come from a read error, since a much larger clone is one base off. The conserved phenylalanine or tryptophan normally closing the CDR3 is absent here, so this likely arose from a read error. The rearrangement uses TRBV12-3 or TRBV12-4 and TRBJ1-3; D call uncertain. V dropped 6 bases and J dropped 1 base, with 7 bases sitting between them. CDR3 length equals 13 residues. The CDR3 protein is CASRTTSGNTIYI. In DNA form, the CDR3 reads TGTGCCAGCAGAACCACATCTGGAAACACCATATATATT.

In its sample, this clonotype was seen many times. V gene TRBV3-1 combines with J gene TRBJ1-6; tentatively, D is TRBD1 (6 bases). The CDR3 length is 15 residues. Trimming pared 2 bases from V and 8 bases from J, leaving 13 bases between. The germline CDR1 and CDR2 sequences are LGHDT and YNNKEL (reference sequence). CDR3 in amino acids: CASSQMDSTDSPLHF. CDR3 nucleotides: TGTGCCAGCAGCCAAATGGACAGCACGGATTCACCCCTCCACTTT.

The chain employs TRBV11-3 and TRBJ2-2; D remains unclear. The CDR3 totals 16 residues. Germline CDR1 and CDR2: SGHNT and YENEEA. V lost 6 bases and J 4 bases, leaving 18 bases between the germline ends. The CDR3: CASRPPRQTGTGELFF. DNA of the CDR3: TGTGCCAGCAGGCCCCCTCGCCAAACGGGCACCGGGGAGCTGTTTTTT.

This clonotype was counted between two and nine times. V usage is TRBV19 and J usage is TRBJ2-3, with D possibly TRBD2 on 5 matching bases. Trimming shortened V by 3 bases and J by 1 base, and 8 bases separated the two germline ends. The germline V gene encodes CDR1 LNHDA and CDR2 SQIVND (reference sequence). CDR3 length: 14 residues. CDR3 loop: CASSMERGTDTQYF. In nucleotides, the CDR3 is TGTGCCAGTAGTATGGAGAGGGGCACAGATACGCAGTATTTT.

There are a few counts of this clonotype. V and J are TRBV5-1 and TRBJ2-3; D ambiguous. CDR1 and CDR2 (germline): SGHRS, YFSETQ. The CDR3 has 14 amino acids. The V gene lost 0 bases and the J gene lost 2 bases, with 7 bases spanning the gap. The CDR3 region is CASSLARITDTQYF. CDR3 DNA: TGCGCCAGCAGCTTGGCTCGGATCACAGATACGCAGTATTTT.

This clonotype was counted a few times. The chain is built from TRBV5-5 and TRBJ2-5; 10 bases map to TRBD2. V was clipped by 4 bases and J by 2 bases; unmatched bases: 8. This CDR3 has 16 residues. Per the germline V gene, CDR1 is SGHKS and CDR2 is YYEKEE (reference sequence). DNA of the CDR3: TGTGCCAGCAGCGCCTCTAGCGGGAGTCTTCAAGAGACCCAGTACTTC. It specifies CASSASSGSLQETQYF.

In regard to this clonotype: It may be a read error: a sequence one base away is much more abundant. The CDR3 loop reads CASSFNQLAGGQNEQLF. Written as DNA, the CDR3 is TGTGCCAGCAGCTTCAACCAACTAGCGGGGGGGCAAAATGAGCAGCTCTTC. The gene calls are TRBV7-9 and TRBJ2-1, with TRBD2 identical over 13 bases. The CDR3 runs to 17 residues. Germline V gene lookup returns CDR1 SEHNR and CDR2 FQNEAQ (reference sequence).

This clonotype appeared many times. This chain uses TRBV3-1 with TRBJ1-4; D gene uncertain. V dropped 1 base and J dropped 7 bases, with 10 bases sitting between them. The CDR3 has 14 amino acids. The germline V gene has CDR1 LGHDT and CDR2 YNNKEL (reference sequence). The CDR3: CASSQGEGAEKLFF. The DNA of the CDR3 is TGTGCCAGCAGCCAAGGGGAAGGTGCTGAAAAACTGTTTTTT.

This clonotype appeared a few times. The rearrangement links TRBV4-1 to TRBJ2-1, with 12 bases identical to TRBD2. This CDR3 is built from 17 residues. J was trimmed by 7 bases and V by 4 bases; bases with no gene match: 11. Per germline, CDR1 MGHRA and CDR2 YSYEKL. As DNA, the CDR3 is TGCGCCAGCAGCCGTGGGGCTAGCGGGGGGGAATGGAATGAGCAGTTCTTC. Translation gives CASSRGASGGEWNEQFF.

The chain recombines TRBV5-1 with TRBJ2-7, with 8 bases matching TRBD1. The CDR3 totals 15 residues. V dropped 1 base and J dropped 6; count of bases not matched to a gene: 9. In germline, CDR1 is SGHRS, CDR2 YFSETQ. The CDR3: CASSLTTGASVEQYF. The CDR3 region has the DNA TGCGCCAGCAGCTTGACGACAGGGGCTAGCGTCGAGCAGTACTTC.

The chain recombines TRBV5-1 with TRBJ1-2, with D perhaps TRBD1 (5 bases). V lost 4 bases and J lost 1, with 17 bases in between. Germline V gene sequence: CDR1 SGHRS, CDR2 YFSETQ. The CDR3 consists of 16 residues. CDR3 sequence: CASSPAGGRGNYGYTF. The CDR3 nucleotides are TGCGCCAGCAGCCCCGCGGGGGGAAGAGGTAACTATGGCTACACCTTC.

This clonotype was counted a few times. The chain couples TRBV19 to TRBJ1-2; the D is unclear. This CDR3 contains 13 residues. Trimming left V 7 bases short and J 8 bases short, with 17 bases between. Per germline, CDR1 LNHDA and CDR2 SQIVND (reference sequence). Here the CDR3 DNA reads TGTGCCAGTACGTCGGAACCACTATGGGGCTACACCTTC. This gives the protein CASTSEPLWGYTF.

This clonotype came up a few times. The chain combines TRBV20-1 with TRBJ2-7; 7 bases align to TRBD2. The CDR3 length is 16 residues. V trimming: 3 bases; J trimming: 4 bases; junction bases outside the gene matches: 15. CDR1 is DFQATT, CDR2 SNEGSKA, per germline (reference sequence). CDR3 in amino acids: CSARPGTTPRTYEQYF. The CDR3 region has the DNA TGCAGTGCTAGGCCAGGGACTACCCCGAGAACTTACGAGCAGTACTTC.

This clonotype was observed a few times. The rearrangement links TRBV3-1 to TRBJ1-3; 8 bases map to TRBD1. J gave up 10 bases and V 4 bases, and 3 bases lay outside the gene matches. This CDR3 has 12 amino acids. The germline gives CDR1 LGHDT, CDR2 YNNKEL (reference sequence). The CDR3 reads CASSPRQGTIYF. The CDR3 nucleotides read TGTGCCAGCAGCCCCCGACAGGGGACCATATATTTT.

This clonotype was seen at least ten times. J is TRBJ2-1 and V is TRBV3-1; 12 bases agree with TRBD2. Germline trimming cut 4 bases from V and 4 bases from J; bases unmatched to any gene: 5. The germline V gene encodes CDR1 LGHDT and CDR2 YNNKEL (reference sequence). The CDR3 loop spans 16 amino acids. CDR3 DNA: TGTGCCAGCAGCCTAGGACTAGCGGGACTATACAATGAGCAGTTCTTC. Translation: CASSLGLAGLYNEQFF.

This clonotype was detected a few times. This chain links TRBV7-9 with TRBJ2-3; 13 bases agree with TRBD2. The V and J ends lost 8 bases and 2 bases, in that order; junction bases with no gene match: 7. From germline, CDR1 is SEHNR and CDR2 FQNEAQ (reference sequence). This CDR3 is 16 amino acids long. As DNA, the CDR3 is TGTGCCAGCGGCTCCGGACTAGCGGGGGCCACAGATACGCAGTATTTT. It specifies CASGSGLAGATDTQYF.

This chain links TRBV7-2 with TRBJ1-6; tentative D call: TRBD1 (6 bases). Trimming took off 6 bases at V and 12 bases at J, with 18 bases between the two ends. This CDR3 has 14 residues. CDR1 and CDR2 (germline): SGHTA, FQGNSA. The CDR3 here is CASSSGGPGRPLHF. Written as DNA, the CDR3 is TGTGCCAGCAGTTCGGGGGGGCCCGGACGACCCCTCCACTTT. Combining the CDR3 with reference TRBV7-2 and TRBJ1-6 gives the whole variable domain GAGVSQSPSNKVTEKGKDVELRCDPISGHTALYWYRQSLGQGLEFLIYFQGNSAPDKSGLPSDRFSAERTGGSVSTLTIQRTQQEDSAVYLCASSSGGPGRPLHFGNGTRLTVT.